Listed here are 14 T cell receptor beta chains from one sample, sequenced in a study of long-term antiretroviral therapy in people with HIV. The run of the v3.0 immunoSEQ assay was at survey level. Sequencing used immunoSEQ multiplex PCR; TCRdb keeps in-frame clones, though not all of them. The sample holds over 25,000 clones, approximately 90% seen once. This material consisted of unsorted PBMCs, taken 3.2 years before starting antiretroviral therapy. These TCRs come from a man aged 45 to 65 with HIV.

This clone was observed a single time. The chain couples TRBV30 to TRBJ1-5; D gene uncertain. V lost 7 bases and J 0 bases, leaving 22 bases between the germline ends. Germline assignment: CDR1 GTSNPN and CDR2 SVGIG (reference sequence). CDR3 length: 17 residues. This CDR3 reads CAFSPDSGGNSNQPQHF. CDR3 in DNA: TGTGCCTTTTCCCCCGACTCGGGAGGGAATAGCAATCAGCCCCAGCATTTT. The full variable domain, its missing parts supplied by reference TRBV30 and TRBJ1-5, is SQTIHQWPATLVQPVGSPLSLECTVEGTSNPNLYWYRQAAGRGLQLLFYSVGIGQISSEVPQNLSASRPQDRQFILSSKKLLLSDSGFYLCAFSPDSGGNSNQPQHFGDGTRLSIL.

The gene calls are TRBV5-1 and TRBJ2-5, with D possibly being TRBD2 (5 bases). CDR1 and CDR2 (germline): SGHRS, YFSETQ. There are 15 residues in the CDR3. V gave up 1 base and J gave up 3 bases, with 13 bases separating them. The CDR3 nucleotides read TGCGCCAGCAGCTTGCTGGTCGGGGATGAAGAGACCCAGTACTTC. It yields the protein CASSLLVGDEETQYF.

A remark on this clone: The junction does not match germline at one end; this may be a read error. The rearrangement joins TRBV28 to TRBJ2-7; D assignment may be TRBD1 or TRBD2 (5 bases each). The CDR3 is 13 amino acids. Per germline, CDR1 MDHEN and CDR2 SYDVKM. The CDR3 sequence: CASSESVAGTVDF. In DNA, the CDR3 is TGTGCCAGCAGTGAGTCCGTGGCAGGGACGGTGGACTTC.

The V gene is TRBV7-2, the J gene TRBJ2-7; no clear D. Germline V gene data show CDR1 as SGHTA and CDR2 as FQGNSA. The CDR3 sequence is 13 residues long. V was cut by 3 bases and J by 3 bases, with 9 bases left in between. CDR3 sequence (DNA): TGTGCCAGCAGCTTCATAAGGGACTACGAGCAGTACTTC. This sequence encodes CASSFIRDYEQYF.

V gene TRBV9 combines with J gene TRBJ1-5; weak D call: TRBD1 (6 bases). The CDR3 sequence is 16 residues long. V was trimmed by 4 bases and J by 13 bases, leaving 27 bases between them. Germline V CDR1 and CDR2: SGDLS, YYNGEE. The CDR3 DNA follows: TGTGCCAGCAGCCCCCATGGGGGGGCCGGGGTCCATCCGCAGCATTTT. Encoded protein: CASSPHGGAGVHPQHF.

This chain uses TRBV7-2 with TRBJ2-1, with 11 nucleotides matching TRBD2. J gave up 10 bases and V 4 bases, and 9 bases lay outside the gene matches. Germline V gene data show CDR1 as SGHTA and CDR2 as FQGNSA. The CDR3 is made up of 15 amino acids. The DNA for the CDR3 is TGTGCCAGCAGCTCTGGGACTAGCGGACAAAGGGAGCAGTTCTTC. This encodes CASSSGTSGQREQFF.

V gene TRBV7-8 combines with J gene TRBJ2-1, with 8 bases that match TRBD2. Per the germline V gene, CDR1 is SGHVS and CDR2 is FQNEAQ. The CDR3 extends over 13 amino acids. Trimming removed 4 bases from V and 16 bases from J; junction bases left unmatched: 12. The CDR3 loop is CASSSPASGWAFF. CDR3 in DNA: TGTGCCAGCAGCTCCCCGGCTAGCGGGTGGGCTTTCTTC.

V gene TRBV19 combines with J gene TRBJ1-5; no clear D gene. The germline V gene has CDR1 LNHDA and CDR2 SQIVND (reference sequence). The V and J ends lost 5 bases and 5 bases respectively, with 19 bases between them. The CDR3 loop spans 16 amino acids. CDR3 protein: CASSPGRRYTDQPQHF. DNA of the CDR3: TGTGCCAGTAGTCCCGGAAGACGATACACGGATCAGCCCCAGCATTTT.

The chain links TRBV7-2 to TRBJ2-7; 9 bases match TRBD1. The ends lost 4 bases at V and 3 bases at J; junction bases unmatched: 4. CDR1 and CDR2 (germline): SGHTA, FQGNSA. This CDR3 is built from 14 residues. CDR3 nucleotide sequence: TGTGCCAGCAGCTCCAGGACAGGGGTCTACGAGCAGTACTTC. Translating gives CASSSRTGVYEQYF.

The chain carries TRBV2 and TRBJ1-4; D is ambiguous. Trimming took 5 bases from V and 14 from J, leaving 12 bases between them. The CDR3 contains 11 residues. Looked up from germline, CDR1 is SNHLY and CDR2 is FYNNEI. CDR3 coding DNA: TGTGCCAGCAGTTCTCCCCGAGGGCTGTTTTTT. The encoded protein is CASSSPRGLFF.

In this sample, this clone turned up once. The rearrangement links TRBV5-1 to TRBJ2-2, with 10 bases lining up with TRBD1. Per the germline V gene, CDR1 is SGHRS and CDR2 is YFSETQ. Trimming took 0 bases from V and 7 from J; bases not matched to a gene: 12. The CDR3 length is 18 residues. The CDR3 here is CASSLVSPGQGFGGELFF. CDR3 nucleotide sequence: TGCGCCAGCAGCTTGGTGTCTCCGGGACAGGGGTTCGGCGGGGAGCTGTTTTTT.

The rearrangement links TRBV6-1 to TRBJ1-1; possible D gene TRBD1, 5 bases. The CDR3 has 11 amino acids. Looked up from germline, CDR1 is MNHNS and CDR2 is SASEGT. Trimming stripped 8 bases from V and 11 bases from J, with 15 bases between. The CDR3: CASSRTLRAFF. The CDR3 region has the DNA TGTGCCAGCTCACGGACACTAAGGGCTTTCTTT.

The chain carries TRBV21-1 and TRBJ2-7; no check of the table's D call, TRBD1, against the DNA was made. TRBV21-1 is a listed pseudogene. The CDR3 covers 14 residues. CDR3 sequence: CASVGAASSYEQYF. Here the CDR3 DNA reads TGTGCCAGCGTAGGGGCGGCAAGCTCCTACGAGCAGTACTTC.

The chain uses TRBV14 and TRBJ2-1, with 9 nucleotides matching TRBD2. V was clipped by 1 base and J by 5 bases; unmatched bases: 15. This CDR3 spans 19 amino acids. The germline V gene encodes CDR1 SGHDN and CDR2 FVKESK. In DNA form, the CDR3 reads TGTGCCAGCAGCCAAGTATATTTGGGGTGGACTAGCGACCACAATGAGCAGTTCTTC. Translating gives CASSQVYLGWTSDHNEQFF.